This T cell receptor (beta chain) appears in the sequencing data of a study of OX40 agonist ivuxolimab in advanced cancers. Only in-frame clones appear in the TCRdb table, and some are missing; sequencing was by immunoSEQ multiplex PCR. This sample has nearly 60,000 clones, with about 81% found just once. The CDR3 loop spans 16 amino acids. V was clipped by 6 bases and J by 0 bases, with 14 bases between them. Sequencing was performed on CD4+ or CD8+ T cells sorted from blood, taken in a trial of the OX40 agonist ivuxolimab. This rearrangement joins TRBV6-7 to TRBJ1-4; the D is unclear. TRBV6-7 is marked as an open reading frame, function uncertain. The TCR was taken from an adult with an advanced solid tumor such as melanoma, head and neck, liver or kidney cancer. The CDR3 nucleotides are TGTGCCAGCAGCCCTAGGACTATTGCAACTAATGAAAAACTGTTTTTT. Translating gives CASSPRTIATNEKLFF.